This TCR beta chain was sequenced during a study of blood T cell repertoires in COVID-19. At the level of the study: Samples came from the United States, Italy and Spain, spanning acute and convalescent COVID-19. From T cells, B-cell-depleted T cells, or PBMCs came the material, which was cDNA or gDNA.

CDR1 and CDR2 (germline): LGHNA, YNFKEQ. CDR3 size: 15 residues. While infection was still active, Seattle patients were enrolled and then followed longitudinally. As concerns this clone: One end of the junction varies from germline; a read error may be responsible.

In the original processing: Estimates of nucleated cell counts were drawn from the amplification of reference gene primers. This table comes from immunoSEQ multiplex PCR, and its TCRdb copy is limited to in-frame clones, with some not included. V and J calls plus clone size are reproduced from that table; the DNA served to infer D and trimming. The data hold some 70,000 clones, with approximately 86% observed a single time. The source is a man between 40 and 49 years old with COVID-19, enrolled during active disease. The sample taken for sequencing was peripheral blood. The V gene is TRBV4-2, the J gene TRBJ2-1, with TRBD2 matching 12 bases. CDR3 DNA sequence: TGTGCCAGCAGCCAAGCCGGCCTAGCGGGGGGGCCTTTTGTCTTC. The encoded protein is CASSQAGLAGGPFVF.